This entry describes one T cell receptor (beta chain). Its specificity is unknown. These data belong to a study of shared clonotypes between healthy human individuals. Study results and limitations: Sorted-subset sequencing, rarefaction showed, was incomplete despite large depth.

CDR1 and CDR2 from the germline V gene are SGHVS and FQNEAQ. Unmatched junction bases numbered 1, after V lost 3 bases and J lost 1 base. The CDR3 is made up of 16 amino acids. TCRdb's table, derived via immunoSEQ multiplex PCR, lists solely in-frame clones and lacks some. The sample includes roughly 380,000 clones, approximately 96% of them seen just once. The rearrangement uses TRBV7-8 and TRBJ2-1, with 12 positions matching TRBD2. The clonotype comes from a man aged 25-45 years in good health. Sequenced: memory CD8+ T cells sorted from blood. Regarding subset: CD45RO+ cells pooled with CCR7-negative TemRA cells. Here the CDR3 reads CASSFTSGRSYNEQFF. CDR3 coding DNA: TGTGCCAGCAGCTTCACTAGCGGGAGGTCCTACAATGAGCAGTTCTTC.